This T cell receptor (beta chain) was profiled in a study of cytomegalovirus exposure and HLA in healthy donors. For the study at large: Across 350 to 400 genotyped donors, around 80% landed in the Caucasian-associated ancestry cluster. Regarding the study as a whole: Earlier findings revealed that most TCR beta V segments proved productive either about 87% or about 30% of the time.

The germline V gene encodes CDR1 LNHDA and CDR2 SQIVND (reference sequence). V was pared by 6 bases and J by 0 bases, with 15 bases between. CDR3 length equals 16 residues. With 60 Vbeta and 13 Jbeta primers, the PCR was carried out. Sequencing was performed with immunoSEQ multiplex PCR; in TCRdb, only in-frame clones are kept and a portion is missing. The sample holds about 180,000 clones; approximately 80% are singletons and the top ten take about 1.3%. In the case of this clone: Its antigen is not identified.

This TCR was sampled from a girl aged 10 to 17 in good health and CMV-seropositive. The chain combines TRBV19 with TRBJ1-3, with D unclear. Source material: PBMCs. Written as DNA, the CDR3 is TGTGCCAGTAGAAGCCTAGTCGGCGGCTCTGGAAACACCATATATTTT. It codes for CASRSLVGGSGNTIYF.